A selection of T cell receptor beta chains follows, all from one sample in a study of immune evolution from preneoplasia to lung adenocarcinoma. The method was immunoSEQ multiplex PCR; TCRdb's version includes in-frame clones alone and lacks a portion of them. Among 4,500 to 6,500 clones listed, about four fifths were seen once. Sequences were obtained from FFPE normal lung tissue adjacent to the tumor. The receptors stem from a person over 45 with lung adenocarcinoma. Each CDR3 is given with its conserved first and last residue. The D gene is left open where the match is weak. Clone size appears in some rows only: once, few, many, or a class for an expanded clone.

d_call clone_size j_call v_call cdr3_aa cdr3_nt
NA NA TRBJ1-1 TRBV5-6 CASSSFLNTEAFF TGTGCCAGCAGCTCCTTCTTAAACACTGAAGCTTTCTTT
NA once TRBJ1-2 TRBV29-1 CSVEVSQGGGYTF TGCAGCGTTGAAGTATCACAGGGCGGTGGCTACACCTTC
NA NA TRBJ1-1 TRBV11-2 CASSDQGQNTEAFF TGTGCCAGCAGCGACCAGGGACAAAACACTGAAGCTTTCTTT
NA few TRBJ1-2 TRBV7-2 CASSSAGGPNYGYTF TGTGCCAGCAGCTCCGCCGGGGGCCCTAACTATGGCTACACCTTC
TRBD2 once TRBJ2-7 TRBV6-6 CASRLLAGTSSYEQYF TGTGCCAGCAGATTACTAGCGGGGACGAGCTCCTACGAGCAGTACTTC
NA NA TRBJ1-1 TRBV29-1 CSVQPGGNTEAFF TGCAGCGTTCAACCCGGGGGGAACACTGAAGCTTTCTTT
TRBD2 NA TRBJ2-1 TRBV5-4 CASSPGTRDEQFF TGTGCCAGCAGCCCGGGGACTAGGGATGAGCAGTTCTTC
NA NA TRBJ2-3 TRBV5-1 CASIRTPASTDTQYF TGCGCCAGCATCAGGACTCCTGCTAGCACAGATACGCAGTATTTT
TRBD1 NA TRBJ2-5 TRBV11-2 CASSPRDRGETQYF TGTGCCAGCAGCCCCCGGGACAGGGGTGAGACCCAGTACTTC
NA NA TRBJ2-3 TRBV2 CASSSLGSTDTQYF TGTGCCAGCAGTAGTCTAGGGAGCACAGATACGCAGTATTTT
NA NA TRBJ1-1 TRBV11-1 CASSSTDSRRGAFF TGTGCCAGCAGCTCGACGGACAGCCGGAGGGGGGCTTTCTTT
NA NA TRBJ1-2 TRBV15 CATSRGGALGSRGYTF TGTGCCACCAGCAGAGGGGGGGCTCTTGGATCTCGTGGCTACACCTTC
NA NA TRBJ2-5 TRBV15 CATRPASVETQYF TGTGCCACCCGCCCAGCGAGTGTGGAGACCCAGTACTTC
TRBD2 NA TRBJ2-3 TRBV7-9 CASSTGTLTSGLNTDTQYF TGTGCCAGCAGCACCGGGACACTAACTAGCGGCCTTAACACAGATACGCAGTATTTT
NA NA TRBJ2-1 TRBV29-1 CSVSSGALGNEQFF TGCAGCGTTAGCAGTGGGGCTTTAGGCAATGAGCAGTTCTTC
NA NA TRBJ2-3 TRBV9 CASSGESGATDTQYF TGTGCCAGCAGCGGGGAGTCAGGGGCCACAGATACGCAGTATTTT
TRBD1 NA TRBJ2-1 TRBV19 CASSSAGQGAFGEQFF TGTGCCAGTAGCTCGGCGGGACAGGGGGCCTTCGGTGAGCAGTTCTTC
NA NA TRBJ1-1 TRBV2 CASLIGGWVENTEAFF TGTGCCAGCCTTATCGGGGGCTGGGTCGAGAACACTGAAGCTTTCTTT
NA NA TRBJ2-7 TRBV2 CAINGPTTSEQYF TGTGCCATCAACGGGCCCACGACCAGCGAGCAGTACTTC
TRBD2 NA TRBJ2-7 TRBV18 CASSPAGPGFSGSMVEQYF TGTGCCAGCTCACCGGCGGGACCCGGATTTAGCGGGAGTATGGTCGAGCAGTACTTC
NA few TRBJ2-3 TRBV5-1 CASSFLENTDTQYF TGCGCCAGCAGCTTTTTGGAAAACACAGATACGCAGTATTTT
NA NA TRBJ2-7 TRBV6-6 CASSYPGDLRTYEQYF TGTGCCAGCAGCTACCCCGGTGACTTGCGCACCTACGAGCAGTACTTC
NA once TRBJ1-5 TRBV11-3 CASSSRNGPQHF TGTGCCAGCAGCTCGAGGAACGGTCCCCAGCATTTT
NA NA TRBJ2-7 TRBV4-2 CASSQAEGSANYEQYF TGTGCCAGCAGCCAGGCAGAGGGATCTGCAAACTACGAGCAGTACTTC
TRBD2 few TRBJ2-7 TRBV29-1 CSVVGASGRGGSYEQYF TGCAGCGTTGTCGGGGCTAGCGGGAGGGGAGGCTCCTACGAGCAGTACTTC
NA few TRBJ2-7 TRBV18 CASSRVGSYEQYF TGTGCCAGCTCACGAGTGGGCTCCTACGAGCAGTACTTC
NA NA TRBJ2-7 TRBV6-1 CASSEGFYEQYF TGTGCCAGCAGTGAGGGGTTCTACGAGCAGTACTTC
NA NA TRBJ2-2 TRBV30 CAWSPTTAYTGELFF TGTGCCTGGAGTCCCACGACAGCTTACACCGGGGAGCTGTTTTTT
NA NA TRBJ1-1 TRBV15 CATSIPGGSAFF TGTGCCACCAGCATCCCCGGGGGGAGCGCTTTCTTT
NA NA TRBJ2-3 TRBV11-2 CASGSGSQADTQYF TGTGCCAGCGGGAGCGGGTCCCAGGCGGATACGCAGTATTTT
NA few TRBJ1-2 TRBV30 CAWRDGTSYTF TGTGCCTGGAGGGATGGGACGAGCTACACCTTC
NA few TRBJ1-1 TRBV19 CASSPRERTEAFF TGTGCCAGTAGTCCTCGGGAAAGGACTGAAGCTTTCTTT
TRBD2 NA TRBJ2-7 TRBV29-1 CSVLAGAREQYF TGCAGCGTATTGGCGGGAGCTCGGGAGCAGTACTTC
NA NA TRBJ1-1 TRBV25-1 CASSDPTDFTEAFF TGTGCCAGCAGTGACCCGACAGATTTTACTGAAGCTTTCTTT
NA NA TRBJ2-7 TRBV15 CATSRDPRESYEQYF TGTGCCACCAGCAGAGACCCCCGGGAGTCCTACGAGCAGTACTTC
NA NA TRBJ2-3 TRBV7-9 CASSIWTGTDTQYF TGTGCCAGCAGCATTTGGACAGGCACAGATACGCAGTATTTT
NA once TRBJ2-3 TRBV7-9 CASSLGNGRDTQYF TGTGCCAGCAGCTTAGGTAACGGACGGGATACGCAGTATTTT
NA few TRBJ1-2 TRBV11-1 CASSGPGPGNYGYTF TGTGCCAGCAGCGGACCAGGTCCTGGGAACTATGGCTACACCTTC
NA NA TRBJ2-2 TRBV30 CAWKKVENTGELFF TGTGCCTGGAAAAAGGTAGAAAACACCGGGGAGCTGTTTTTT
NA NA TRBJ2-3 TRBV29-1 CSFGESDTQYF TGCAGTTTCGGAGAGTCAGATACGCAGTATTTT
NA NA TRBJ1-1 TRBV2 CASSGQLNTEAFF TGTGCCAGCAGTGGACAGTTGAACACTGAAGCTTTCTTT
NA NA TRBJ1-1 TRBV18 CASLRGNTEAFF TGTGCCAGCTTAAGGGGGAACACTGAAGCTTTCTTT
TRBD1 NA TRBJ2-5 TRBV6-5 CASRLDRVKETQYF TGTGCCAGCAGACTGGACAGGGTGAAGGAGACCCAGTACTTC
TRBD1 NA TRBJ2-7 TRBV7-9 CASSALDRGRYEQYF TGTGCCAGCAGCGCCTTGGACAGGGGGAGGTACGAGCAGTACTTC
NA NA TRBJ2-3 TRBV9 CASSRNLGAGRYTDTQYF TGTGCCAGCAGCCGTAATTTAGGGGCAGGACGTTACACAGATACGCAGTATTTT
NA NA TRBJ1-5 TRBV27 CASSSLETQPQHF TGTGCCAGCAGTTCGTTGGAAACTCAGCCCCAGCATTTT
TRBD2 NA TRBJ2-3 TRBV5-1 CASSTGSGMRTDTQYF TGCGCCAGCAGCACAGGTAGCGGGATGCGCACAGATACGCAGTATTTT
TRBD1 NA TRBJ2-2 TRBV6-6 CASAVGQGNTGELFF TGTGCCAGCGCCGTTGGACAGGGGAACACCGGGGAGCTGTTTTTT
NA NA TRBJ1-2 TRBV6-5 CASSYSDRVGYGYTF TGTGCCAGCAGTTACTCGGACCGGGTGGGGTATGGCTACACCTTC